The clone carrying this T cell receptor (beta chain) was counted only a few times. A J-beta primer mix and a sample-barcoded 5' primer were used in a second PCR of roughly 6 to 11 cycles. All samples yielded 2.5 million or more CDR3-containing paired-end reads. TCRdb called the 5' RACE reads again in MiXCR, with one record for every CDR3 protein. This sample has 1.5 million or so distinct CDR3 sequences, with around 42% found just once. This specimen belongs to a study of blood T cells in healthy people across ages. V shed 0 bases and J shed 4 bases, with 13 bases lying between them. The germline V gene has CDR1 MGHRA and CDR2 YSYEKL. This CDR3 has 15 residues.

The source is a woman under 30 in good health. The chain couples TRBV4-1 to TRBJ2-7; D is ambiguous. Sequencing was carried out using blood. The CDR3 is CASSQDLSTSYEQYF. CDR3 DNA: TGCGCCAGCAGCCAAGATTTGAGCACCTCTTACGAGCAGTACTTC.